Following are 26 T cell receptor beta chains from one sample sequenced in a study of T cells in Graves' hyperthyroidism and ophthalmopathy (dated by TCRdb to the late 2010s). The library was made by multiplex PCR. The reads were generated on an Illumina HiSeq 2000. TCR beta CDR3 regions were amplified from RNA transcripts. The first round of RT-PCR for the TCR CDR3 was performed with the HTBI primer set and the Qiagen OneStep RT-PCR kit. TCRdb cleaned the public reads at Q25 with fastp, built clones with MiXCR and kept in-frame beta chains. Here each entry gathers all rows of one CDR3 protein and keeps the most common genes and DNA. Within this sample are 400,000 to 600,000 distinct CDR3 sequences, with roughly 20% of them counted one time only. Roughly 29% of the sample rests with the top ten. Specimen: blood. The receptors were gathered from a man younger than 35 with Graves' hyperthyroidism.

This clonotype came up many times. The rearrangement joins TRBV29-1 to TRBJ2-7, with D possibly called TRBD1 or TRBD2 (5 bases each). The germline gives CDR1 SQVTM, CDR2 ANQGSEA. V lost 7 bases to trimming and J lost 3 bases, with 16 bases between them. CDR3 length: 13 amino acids. CDR3 region: CSAGPLGGYEQYF. The CDR3 DNA sequence: TGCAGCGCGGGACCCCTTGGTGGCTACGAGCAGTACTTC.

This clonotype was found many times. The chain links TRBV11-2 to TRBJ1-3, with no clear D. Germline CDR1 is SGHAT and CDR2 is FQNNGV. CDR3 length: 12 amino acids. The V end was cut by 7 bases, the J end by 7 bases, with 11 bases between. CDR3 DNA: TGTGCCAGCACGTCAACGGGGAACACCATATATTTT. Translation: CASTSTGNTIYF.

This clonotype turned up a few times. The chain couples TRBV7-8 to TRBJ2-7; weak D call: TRBD2 (6 bases). Per germline, CDR1 SGHVS and CDR2 FQNEAQ. This CDR3 is 14 amino acids long. Trimming stripped 3 bases from V and 3 bases from J, with 12 bases between. The chain's CDR3 is CASSFTGRNYEQYF. Written as DNA, the CDR3 is TGTGCCAGCAGCTTCACCGGGAGAAACTACGAGCAGTACTTC.

The CDR3 region is CASSLGVLSTEAFF. CDR3 in DNA: TGTGCCAGCAGCTTAGGGGTGCTGAGCACTGAAGCTTTCTTT. The V and J genes are TRBV7-3 and TRBJ1-1; no firm D call. The CDR3 spans 14 residues. Germline V gene lookup returns CDR1 SGHTA and CDR2 FQGTGA. V was cut by 2 bases and J by 4 bases, with 11 bases left in between.

The chain links TRBV7-2 to TRBJ1-1, with D perhaps TRBD1 (5 bases). V lost 5 bases to trimming and J lost 0 bases, with 10 bases between them. This CDR3 has 14 residues. Germline CDR1 and CDR2: SGHTA and FQGNSA. The CDR3 reads CASSGGRMNTEAFF. DNA for the CDR3: TGTGCCAGCAGCGGGGGTCGGATGAACACTGAAGCTTTCTTT.

This clonotype occurred many times. The chain joins TRBV28 to TRBJ1-5; TRBD1 matches at 7 bases. This CDR3 comprises 15 residues. Germline assignment: CDR1 MDHEN and CDR2 SYDVKM. After removal of 6 bases from V and 4 bases from J, the junction contained 9 bases not matched to a gene. The CDR3 is CASRLDRVGNQPQHF. CDR3 coding DNA: TGTGCCAGCAGACTTGACAGGGTTGGTAATCAGCCCCAGCATTTT.

In this sample, this clonotype turned up a few times. The rearrangement uses TRBV14 and TRBJ2-5; D perhaps matches TRBD1 (6 bases). V was shortened by 3 bases and J by 0 bases, with 11 bases between the two germline ends. This CDR3 has 15 residues. Germline CDR1 and CDR2: SGHDN and FVKESK. CDR3 residues: CASSQGTPYQETQYF. CDR3 DNA sequence: TGTGCCAGCAGCCAGGGGACACCGTACCAAGAGACCCAGTACTTC.

This clonotype was seen ten or more times. The chain joins TRBV4-1 to TRBJ1-5; D unresolved. Germline-derived CDR1 and CDR2 are MGHRA and YSYEKL. The CDR3 loop spans 14 amino acids. The V end lost 1 base, the J end lost 0 bases, and 4 bases lay between the germline ends. The chain's CDR3 is CASSQAYSNQPQHF. CDR3 in DNA: TGCGCCAGCAGCCAAGCTTATAGCAATCAGCCCCAGCATTTT.

This clonotype was found many times. The chain links TRBV6-1 to TRBJ1-2; D remains ambiguous. The CDR3 sequence is 14 residues long. V shed 10 bases and J shed 2 bases, with 17 bases lying between them. CDR1 MNHNS and CDR2 SASEGT come from the germline V gene. CDR3 region: CATTSTDGNYGYTF. Here the CDR3 DNA reads TGTGCCACCACCTCTACCGACGGGAACTATGGCTACACCTTC.

About this clonotype itself: A clone one base away is much larger, so this may be a read error. The rearrangement joins TRBV2 to TRBJ1-2; TRBD1 matches 8 bases. The germline V gene has CDR1 SNHLY and CDR2 FYNNEI. CDR3 length: 15 residues. CDR3 in DNA: TGTGCCAGCAGATTCACAGGGGGAGCCTTATATGGCTACAGCTTC. This gives the protein CASRFTGGALYGYSF.

This clonotype was seen only a few times. The chain couples TRBV12-3 or TRBV12-4 to TRBJ1-6; D remains unclear. The CDR3 sequence is 13 residues long. The V end was cut by 6 bases, the J end by 9 bases, with 12 bases between. The DNA for the CDR3 is TGTGCCAGCAGGTCCCAAACGAGTTCACCCCTCCACTTT. Translated: CASRSQTSSPLHF.

The chain recombines TRBV20-1 with TRBJ2-2, with TRBD1 matching over 7 bases. This CDR3 comprises 14 residues. Germline CDR1 and CDR2: DFQATT and SNEGSKA (reference sequence). Germline trimming cut 0 bases from V and 7 bases from J; bases unmatched to any gene: 5. The CDR3, as DNA: TGCAGTGCTAGAGATCAAGGACAGGTCGGGGAGCTGTTTTTT. Translation: CSARDQGQVGELFF.

This clonotype occurred a few times. A read error may produce the germline difference seen at one junction end. This chain links TRBV5-1 with TRBJ2-5; perhaps TRBD2 as D (5 bases). The CDR3 length is 14 residues. Germline V gene data show CDR1 as SGHRS and CDR2 as YFSETQ. The chain's CDR3 is CASRLAGITETQYF. CDR3 nucleotide sequence: TGCGCCAGCAGGTTGGCGGGTATAACGGAGACCCAGTACTTC.

This clonotype has a count of ten or more. The rearrangement joins TRBV20-1 to TRBJ1-1; 7 bases are a match to TRBD1. With 0 bases clipped from V and 5 bases from J, the junction kept 15 bases outside the gene matches. CDR1 and CDR2 (germline): DFQATT, SNEGSKA (reference sequence). The CDR3 contains 17 residues. Here the CDR3 DNA reads TGCAGTGCTAGAGATCACTTAGGGAGGGGGCTAGGGACTGAAGCTTTCTTT. Its translation: CSARDHLGRGLGTEAFF.

This clonotype was counted at least ten times. The chain links TRBV7-8 to TRBJ2-7; 9 nucleotides align to TRBD1. With 5 bases clipped from V and 1 base from J, the junction kept 6 bases outside the gene matches. This CDR3 has 15 amino acids. Germline V gene data show CDR1 as SGHVS and CDR2 as FQNEAQ. Here the CDR3 reads CASSPGTGWSYEQYF. DNA for the CDR3: TGTGCCAGCAGCCCGGGGACAGGGTGGTCCTACGAGCAGTACTTC.

This clonotype was seen at least ten times. The V gene is TRBV12-3 or TRBV12-4, the J gene TRBJ1-1; D uncertain. The CDR3 sequence is 12 residues long. V gave up 5 bases and J gave up 7 bases, with 11 bases separating them. CDR3 nucleotides: TGTGCCAGCAGTCTCGGATCGGATGAAGCTTTCTTT. Its translation: CASSLGSDEAFF.

This clonotype was counted at least ten times. The chain uses TRBV30 and TRBJ1-5; a possible D gene is TRBD1 (6 bases). The CDR3 totals 13 residues. The V end lost 0 bases, the J end lost 9 bases, and 12 bases lay between the germline ends. CDR1 and CDR2 (germline): GTSNPN, SVGIG (reference sequence). The CDR3 coding sequence is TGTGCCTGGAGTGTACAGGGAAATTCGCCCCAGCATTTT. It is translated as CAWSVQGNSPQHF. The entire variable domain, with the rest obtained from reference TRBV30 and TRBJ1-5, is as follows: SQTIHQWPATLVQPVGSPLSLECTVEGTSNPNLYWYRQAAGRGLQLLFYSVGIGQISSEVPQNLSASRPQDRQFILSSKKLLLSDSGFYLCAWSVQGNSPQHFGDGTRLSIL.

This clonotype was picked up many times. Relative to the germline gene, one junction end is altered; a read error may explain this. The V call is TRBV19, the J call TRBJ1-1, with TRBD1 as a possible D gene (5 bases). The CDR3 is 14 amino acids. Germline V gene data show CDR1 as LNHDA and CDR2 as SQIVND (reference sequence). CDR3: CASTLGTEITEAFF. CDR3 DNA sequence: TGTGCTAGTACCCTAGGGACGGAAATCACTGAAGCTTTCTTT.

This clonotype occurred many times. V and J are TRBV7-8 and TRBJ2-7; D possibly corresponds to TRBD2 (5 bases). The CDR3 consists of 12 residues. The germline V gene has CDR1 SGHVS and CDR2 FQNEAQ. The ends were cut back, 5 bases at V and 3 bases at J, with 8 bases in the middle. This CDR3 reads CASSPGIYEQYF. The DNA for the CDR3 is TGTGCCAGCAGCCCGGGGATCTACGAGCAGTACTTC.

In its sample, this clonotype was seen a few times. The chain employs TRBV5-1 and TRBJ1-2; TRBD1 aligns across 7 bases. Germline lookup yields CDR1 SGHRS and CDR2 YFSETQ. V shed 2 bases, J shed 4 bases, and the junction held 11 bases outside the gene matches. The CDR3 loop spans 16 amino acids. In nucleotides, the CDR3 is TGCGCCAGCAGCTTTTCCCAGGGGGTCCGAGGCTATGGCTACACCTTC. Its translation is CASSFSQGVRGYGYTF.

This clonotype occurred many times. The chain links TRBV5-1 to TRBJ2-7; tentatively, D is TRBD1 or TRBD2 (5 bases each). V was clipped by 0 bases and J by 2 bases, with 12 bases between them. This CDR3 is 15 amino acids long. Germline assignment: CDR1 SGHRS and CDR2 YFSETQ. CDR3 protein: CASSLVGGYAYEQYF. For the CDR3, the DNA is TGCGCCAGCAGCTTGGTTGGGGGATACGCCTACGAGCAGTACTTC. The complete variable domain, with remaining parts taken from reference TRBV5-1 and TRBJ2-7, reads KAGVTQTPRYLIKTRGQQVTLSCSPISGHRSVSWYQQTPGQGLQFLFEYFSETQRNKGNFPGRFSGRQFSNSRSEMNVSTLELGDSALYLCASSLVGGYAYEQYFGPGTRLTVT.

In this sample, this clonotype turned up many times. V and J are TRBV6-5 and TRBJ1-1; TRBD1 is a possible D gene (6 bases). CDR1 MNHEY and CDR2 SVGAGI come from the germline V gene. The V end was cut by 2 bases, the J end by 0 bases, with 10 bases between. The length of the CDR3 is 15 residues. The CDR3 spells CASSYHRAMNTEAFF. The CDR3 nucleotides read TGTGCCAGCAGTTACCACAGGGCCATGAACACTGAAGCTTTCTTT.

This clonotype was detected many times. The V and J genes are TRBV7-6 and TRBJ1-2; the D gene is possibly TRBD1 (6 bases). The CDR3 totals 12 residues. Germline V gene data show CDR1 as SGHVS and CDR2 as FNYEAQ. The germline V and J ends were trimmed by 5 bases and 8 bases, with 12 bases remaining between them. Written as DNA, the CDR3 is TGTGCCAGCAGCCAGGGGTATGACGGCTACACCTTC. Encoded protein: CASSQGYDGYTF.

This clonotype was counted a few times. The chain has TRBV7-2 and TRBJ1-5; D is uncertain. CDR1 is SGHTA and CDR2 is FQGNSA in the germline V gene. The V gene lost 2 bases and the J gene lost 3 bases, with 5 bases spanning the gap. The CDR3 consists of 13 residues. CDR3 sequence (DNA): TGTGCCAGCAGCTTAAACACCAATCAGCCCCAGCATTTT. It translates to CASSLNTNQPQHF.

The table lists this clonotype with many counts. The gene calls are TRBV6-2 or TRBV6-3 and TRBJ1-2; a possible D gene is TRBD1 (6 bases). The V end was cut by 2 bases, the J end by 3 bases, with 16 bases between. The CDR3 covers 16 residues. Germline-derived CDR1 and CDR2 are MNHEY and SVGEGT. CDR3 DNA sequence: TGTGCCAGCAGTTACACCCGACAGGCGGTGGACTATGGCTACACCTTC. Translation gives CASSYTRQAVDYGYTF.

This clonotype came up many times. The chain joins TRBV12-3 or TRBV12-4 to TRBJ2-2; TRBD1 matches at 7 bases. The CDR3 length is 16 residues. Trimming took 1 base from V and 5 from J; bases not matched to a gene: 7. The CDR3 is CASSLVRQGETGELFF. The CDR3 coding sequence is TGTGCCAGCAGTTTAGTTAGGCAGGGGGAGACCGGGGAGCTGTTTTTT.